This TCR beta chain was identified during a study of immune evolution from preneoplasia to lung adenocarcinoma. With respect to this clone: Its matching antigen is unknown.

Study-wide results and limits: Normal lung had the highest top T cell clone frequencies.

The germline V gene encodes CDR1 SGHDT and CDR2 YYEEEE. V dropped 0 bases and J dropped 7 bases, with 11 bases sitting between them. The CDR3 has 14 amino acids. This table comes from immunoSEQ multiplex PCR, and its TCRdb copy is limited to in-frame clones, with some not included. The sample holds approximately 3,000 clones, roughly 80% seen once. Each case's diagnosis was confirmed by two pathologists on H&E. This chain uses TRBV5-6 with TRBJ2-1; no clear D. Sequencing input: FFPE adjacent normal lung tissue. The TCR comes from a person aged 35-49 years with lung adenocarcinoma. DNA for the CDR3: TGTGCCAGCAGCTTGGGCCCCGGGTTAAATGAGCAGTTCTTC. Its translation is CASSLGPGLNEQFF.